The 17 T cell receptor beta chains below come from one sample, sequenced in a study of blood T cells in healthy people across ages. Primers used in a second PCR of about 7 to 12 cycles were a sample-barcoded 5' primer and a J-beta primer mix. TCRdb re-called the 5' RACE reads with MiXCR, one entry per CDR3 protein. The table includes 890,000 or so distinct CDR3 sequences, approximately 65% detected once. Sequencing was carried out using blood. These receptors all stem from a man aged 25 to 40 in good health.

The rearrangement uses TRBV7-2 and TRBJ2-7, with D possibly being TRBD2 (5 bases). This CDR3 is built from 15 residues. Germline-derived CDR1 and CDR2 are SGHTA and FQGNSA. V dropped 4 bases and J dropped 0 bases, with 13 bases sitting between them. CDR3 residues: CASSSHLGSSYEQYF. CDR3 DNA sequence: TGTGCCAGCAGCTCCCACTTGGGGAGCTCCTACGAGCAGTACTTC.

This clonotype was recorded a few times. The rearrangement joins TRBV9 to TRBJ2-1, with TRBD2 matching over 9 bases. The CDR3 consists of 15 residues. V trimming: 0 bases; J trimming: 6 bases; junction bases outside the gene matches: 4. Germline CDR1 is SGDLS and CDR2 is YYNGEE. The CDR3 reads CASSVGGGATNEQFF. DNA of the CDR3: TGTGCCAGCAGCGTAGGCGGGGGGGCGACCAATGAGCAGTTCTTC.

J is TRBJ2-7 and V is TRBV20-1; no reliable D call. The CDR3 spans 13 residues. V dropped 5 bases and J dropped 2 bases, with 13 bases sitting between them. The germline gives CDR1 DFQATT, CDR2 SNEGSKA (reference sequence). This CDR3 reads CSACPTPPYEQYF. CDR3 nucleotides: TGCAGTGCTTGCCCGACACCTCCCTACGAGCAGTACTTC.

This clonotype was picked up a small number of times. The V call is TRBV7-3, the J call TRBJ2-1; TRBD2 aligns across 7 bases. This CDR3 has 17 amino acids. The ends lost 7 bases at V and 4 bases at J; junction bases unmatched: 16. The germline CDR1 and CDR2 sequences are SGHTA and FQGTGA. CDR3: CASKEGAGLLPYNEQFF. The CDR3 DNA is TGTGCCAGCAAGGAAGGAGCGGGACTCCTGCCTTACAATGAGCAGTTCTTC.

The chain has TRBV10-3 and TRBJ2-1; 8 bases are shared with TRBD1. The CDR3 loop spans 16 amino acids. Germline V gene sequence: CDR1 ENHRY, CDR2 SYGVKD. The junction had 11 bases not matched to a gene; V was cut back by 7 bases and J by 3 bases. The CDR3 loop reads CAITGQAGSLYNEQFF. The CDR3 coding sequence is TGTGCCATCACGGGACAGGCCGGTTCGCTCTACAATGAGCAGTTCTTC.

The chain carries TRBV7-6 and TRBJ2-7; D call uncertain. CDR3 length: 14 residues. Trimming took off 2 bases at V and 3 bases at J, with 11 bases between the two ends. Per the germline V gene, CDR1 is SGHVS and CDR2 is FNYEAQ. CDR3 amino acids: CASSLSSWDYEQYF. CDR3 DNA sequence: TGTGCCAGCAGCTTATCAAGTTGGGACTACGAGCAGTACTTC. The full variable domain, in which reference TRBV7-6 and TRBJ2-7 provide the parts outside the CDR3, is GAGVSQSPRYKVTKRGQDVALRCDPISGHVSLYWYRQALGQGPEFLTYFNYEAQQDKSGLPNDRFSAERPEGSISTLTIQRTEQRDSAMYRCASSLSSWDYEQYFGPGTRLTVT.

This chain uses TRBV27 with TRBJ2-7, with unresolved D. The CDR3 has 16 amino acids. Trimming took off 7 bases at V and 0 bases at J, with 19 bases between the two ends. Germline values: CDR1 MNHEY, CDR2 SMNVEV (reference sequence). The CDR3 DNA reads as TGTGCCAGCAAACAAGGCCAACCCCGAAGCTCCTACGAGCAGTACTTC. Amino acids: CASKQGQPRSSYEQYF.

CDR3 in DNA: TGTGCCAGCAGCGTAGGTGGGTCTCGCCGGCAGTTCTTC. Translation gives CASSVGGSRRQFF. The chain carries TRBV9 and TRBJ2-1; no firm D call. The CDR3 loop spans 13 amino acids. CDR1 is SGDLS, CDR2 YYNGEE, per germline. V was pared by 0 bases and J by 12 bases, with 13 bases between.

The chain links TRBV6-6 to TRBJ2-3; D not resolved. This CDR3 contains 15 residues. The V end lost 3 bases, the J end lost 0 bases, and 10 bases lay between the germline ends. Germline-derived CDR1 and CDR2 are MNHNY and SVGAGI (reference sequence). In DNA form, the CDR3 reads TGTGCCAGCAGTTATGTGGGTTCTAGCACAGATACGCAGTATTTT. Translation gives CASSYVGSSTDTQYF.

This clonotype has a single count. The V gene is TRBV6-1, the J gene TRBJ2-7, with TRBD1 identical over 7 bases. The CDR3 runs to 14 residues. CDR1 and CDR2 from the germline V gene are MNHNS and SASEGT. Unmatched junction bases numbered 11, after V lost 6 bases and J lost 6 bases. CDR3 nucleotides: TGTGCCAGCAGCAGACAGGGCGATAATGGCGAGCAGTACTTC. Its protein is CASSRQGDNGEQYF.

This clonotype came up a few times. As DNA, the CDR3 is TGTGCCAGCAACTCACTTTCAGCGGAGACCCAGTACTTC. Encoded protein: CASNSLSAETQYF. The chain has TRBV7-8 and TRBJ2-5; D is unresolved. The germline V gene encodes CDR1 SGHVS and CDR2 FQNEAQ. This CDR3 spans 13 amino acids. With 7 bases removed from V and 5 bases from J, the gap between germline ends came to 14 bases.

The V and J genes are TRBV7-2 and TRBJ2-4; TRBD1 agrees at 11 bases. Judging by the DNA end, TRBJ2-7 fits better; the J call may be wrong. Germline V gene sequence: CDR1 SGHTA, CDR2 FQGNSA. CDR3 length: 17 residues. The CDR3 DNA reads as TGTGCCAGCAGCACTGAGGCCCGGACAGGGGGCTTAAACGAGCAGTACTTC. It encodes CASSTEARTGGLNEQYF.

The genes are TRBV7-6 and TRBJ2-7; 8 positions match TRBD1. The V gene end was trimmed by 2 bases and the J gene end by 5 bases; junction bases not matched to a gene: 5. This CDR3 spans 14 amino acids. Germline loops: CDR1 SGHVS, CDR2 FNYEAQ. CDR3 residues: CASSLKDRDNEQYF. The CDR3 region has the DNA TGTGCCAGCAGCTTAAAGGACAGGGATAACGAGCAGTACTTC.

The chain uses TRBV3-1 and TRBJ2-7; D uncertain. The germline V and J ends were trimmed by 1 base and 6 bases, with 10 bases remaining between them. CDR1 and CDR2 (germline): LGHDT, YNNKEL (reference sequence). CDR3 size: 13 residues. The CDR3 loop is CASSQGTRREQYF. The CDR3 DNA follows: TGTGCCAGCAGCCAAGGGACGAGACGCGAGCAGTACTTC.

The rearrangement uses TRBV11-1 and TRBJ2-1, with TRBD2 identical over 10 bases. TRBJ2-7 explains the end of the DNA better; the J call may be wrong. From germline, CDR1 is SGHAT and CDR2 FQDESV (reference sequence). This CDR3 is built from 20 residues. The CDR3 loop is CASSSRGGLAGADSYNEQYF. The CDR3 DNA reads TGTGCCAGCAGCTCACGGGGCGGCCTAGCGGGGGCCGACTCCTACAATGAGCAGTACTTC.

This chain links TRBV12-3 or TRBV12-4 with TRBJ2-7, with D perhaps TRBD1 (5 bases). The CDR3 extends over 15 amino acids. With 1 base removed from V and 1 base from J, the gap between germline ends came to 11 bases. CDR3 protein: CASSLDKGMSYEQYF. CDR3 DNA sequence: TGTGCCAGCAGTTTAGACAAGGGGATGTCCTACGAGCAGTACTTC.

The rearrangement joins TRBV7-8 to TRBJ2-5, with D possibly TRBD1 on 5 matching bases. The germline V gene encodes CDR1 SGHVS and CDR2 FQNEAQ. Trimming took off 5 bases at V and 4 bases at J, with 14 bases between the two ends. CDR3 length: 14 residues. This chain's CDR3 is CASSNRLGRETQYF. The CDR3 bases are TGTGCCAGCAGCAACAGACTGGGGCGAGAGACCCAGTACTTC.